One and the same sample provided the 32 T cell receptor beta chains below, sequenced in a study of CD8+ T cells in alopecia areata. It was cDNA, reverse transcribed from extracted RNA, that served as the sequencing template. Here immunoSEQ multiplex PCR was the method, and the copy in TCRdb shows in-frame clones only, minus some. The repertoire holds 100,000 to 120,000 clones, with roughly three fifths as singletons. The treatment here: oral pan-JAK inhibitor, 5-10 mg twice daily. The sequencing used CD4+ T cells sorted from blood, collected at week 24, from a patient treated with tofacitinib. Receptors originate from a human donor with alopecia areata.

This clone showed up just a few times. The CDR3 protein is CASSQLLRDRGTGELFF. The CDR3 coding sequence is TGCGCCAGCAGTCAATTGTTACGGGACAGGGGGACCGGGGAGCTGTTTTTT. The rearrangement joins TRBV23-1 to TRBJ2-2, with 11 bases lining up with TRBD1. TRBV23-1 is sorted into the ORF group, with uncertain function. The J segment lost 5 bases and the V segment lost 1 base, leaving 6 bases of the junction unmatched. The CDR3 is 17 amino acids.

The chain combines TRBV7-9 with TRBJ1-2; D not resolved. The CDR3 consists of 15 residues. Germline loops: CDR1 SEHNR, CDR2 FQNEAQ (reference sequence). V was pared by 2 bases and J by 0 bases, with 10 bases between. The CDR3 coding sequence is TGTGCCAGCAGCTTATCCAGACTTTCTAACTATGGCTACACCTTC. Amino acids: CASSLSRLSNYGYTF. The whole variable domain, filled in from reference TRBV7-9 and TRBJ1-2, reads DTGVSQNPRHKITKRGQNVTFRCDPISEHNRLYWYRQTLGQGPEFLTYFQNEAQLEKSRLLSDRFSAERPKGSFSTLEIQRTEQGDSAMYLCASSLSRLSNYGYTFGSGTRLTVV.

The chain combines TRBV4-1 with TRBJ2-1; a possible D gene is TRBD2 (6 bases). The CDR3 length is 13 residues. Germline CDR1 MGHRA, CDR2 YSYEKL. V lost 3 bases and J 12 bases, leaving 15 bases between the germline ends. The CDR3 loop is CASSHTGLPAQFF. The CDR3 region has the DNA TGCGCCAGCAGCCACACGGGACTTCCGGCGCAGTTCTTC.

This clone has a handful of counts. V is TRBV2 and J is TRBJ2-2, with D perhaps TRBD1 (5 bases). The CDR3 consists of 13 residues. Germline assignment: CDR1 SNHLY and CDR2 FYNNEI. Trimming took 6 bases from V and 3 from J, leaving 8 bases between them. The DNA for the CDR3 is TGTGCCAGCAGGGGGCAGGACACCGGGGAGCTGTTTTTT. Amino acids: CASRGQDTGELFF.

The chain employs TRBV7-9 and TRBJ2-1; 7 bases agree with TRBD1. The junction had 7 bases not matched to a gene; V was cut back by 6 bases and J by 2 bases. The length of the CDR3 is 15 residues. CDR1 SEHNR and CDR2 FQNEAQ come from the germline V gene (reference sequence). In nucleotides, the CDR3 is TGTGCCAGCAGTTCCCCGGGACAGACCTACAATGAGCAGTTCTTC. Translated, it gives CASSSPGQTYNEQFF.

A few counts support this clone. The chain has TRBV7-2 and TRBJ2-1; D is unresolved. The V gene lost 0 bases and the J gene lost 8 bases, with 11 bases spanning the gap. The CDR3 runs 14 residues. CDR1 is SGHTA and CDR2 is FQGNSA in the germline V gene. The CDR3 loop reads CASSLANTRYEQFF. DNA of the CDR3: TGTGCCAGCAGCTTAGCGAACACGCGATATGAGCAGTTCTTC.

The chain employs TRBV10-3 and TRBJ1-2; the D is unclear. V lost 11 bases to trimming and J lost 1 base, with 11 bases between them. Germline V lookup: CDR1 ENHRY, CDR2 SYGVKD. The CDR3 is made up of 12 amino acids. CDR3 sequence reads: CAVDGDNYGYTF. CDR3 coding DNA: TGTGCCGTCGACGGGGATAACTATGGCTACACCTTC.

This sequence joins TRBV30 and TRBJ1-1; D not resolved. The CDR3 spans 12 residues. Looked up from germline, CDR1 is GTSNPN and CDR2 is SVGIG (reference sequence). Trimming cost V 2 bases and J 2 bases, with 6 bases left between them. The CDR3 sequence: CAWSPLNTEAFF. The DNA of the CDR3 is TGTGCCTGGAGTCCACTAAACACTGAAGCTTTCTTT.

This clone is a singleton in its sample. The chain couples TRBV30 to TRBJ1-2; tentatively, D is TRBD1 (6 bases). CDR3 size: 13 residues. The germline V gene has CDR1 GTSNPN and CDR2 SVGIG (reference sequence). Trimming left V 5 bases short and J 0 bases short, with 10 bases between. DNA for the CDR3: TGTGCCTGGGATGGACAGCCTAACTATGGCTACACCTTC. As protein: CAWDGQPNYGYTF. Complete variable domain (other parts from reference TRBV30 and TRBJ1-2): SQTIHQWPATLVQPVGSPLSLECTVEGTSNPNLYWYRQAAGRGLQLLFYSVGIGQISSEVPQNLSASRPQDRQFILSSKKLLLSDSGFYLCAWDGQPNYGYTFGSGTRLTVV.

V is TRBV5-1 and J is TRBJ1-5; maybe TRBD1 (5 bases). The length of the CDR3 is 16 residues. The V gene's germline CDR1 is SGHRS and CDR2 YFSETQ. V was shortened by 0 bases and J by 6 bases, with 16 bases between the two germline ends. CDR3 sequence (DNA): TGCGCCAGCAGCTTGGGACAGACCGGGGGAGGTCAGCCCCAGCATTTT. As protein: CASSLGQTGGGQPQHF.

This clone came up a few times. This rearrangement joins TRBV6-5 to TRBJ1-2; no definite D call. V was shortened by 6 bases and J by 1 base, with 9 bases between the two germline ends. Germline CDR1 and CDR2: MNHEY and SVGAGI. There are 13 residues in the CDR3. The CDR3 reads CASSPTYNYGYTF. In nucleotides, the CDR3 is TGTGCCAGCAGCCCTACTTATAACTATGGCTACACCTTC.

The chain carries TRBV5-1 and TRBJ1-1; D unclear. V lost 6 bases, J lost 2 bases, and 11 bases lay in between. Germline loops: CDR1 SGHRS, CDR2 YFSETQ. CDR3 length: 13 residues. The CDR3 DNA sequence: TGCGCCAGCAATGAGGGAACAAACACTGAAGCTTTCTTT. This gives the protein CASNEGTNTEAFF. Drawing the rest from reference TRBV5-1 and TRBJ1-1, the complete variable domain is KAGVTQTPRYLIKTRGQQVTLSCSPISGHRSVSWYQQTPGQGLQFLFEYFSETQRNKGNFPGRFSGRQFSNSRSEMNVSTLELGDSALYLCASNEGTNTEAFFGQGTRLTVV.

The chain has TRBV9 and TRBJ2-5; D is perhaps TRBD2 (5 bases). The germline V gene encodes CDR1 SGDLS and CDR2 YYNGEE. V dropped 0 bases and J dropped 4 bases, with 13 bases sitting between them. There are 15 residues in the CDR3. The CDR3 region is CASSVGAEGGETQYF. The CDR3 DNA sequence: TGTGCCAGCAGCGTAGGGGCCGAGGGTGGAGAGACCCAGTACTTC.

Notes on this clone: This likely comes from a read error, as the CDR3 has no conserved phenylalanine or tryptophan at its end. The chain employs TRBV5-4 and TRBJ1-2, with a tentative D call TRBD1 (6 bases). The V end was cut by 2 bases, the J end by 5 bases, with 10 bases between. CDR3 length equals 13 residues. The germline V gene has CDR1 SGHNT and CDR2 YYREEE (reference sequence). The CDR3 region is CASSLARGYGYTL. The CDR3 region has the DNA TGTGCCAGCAGCTTAGCCAGGGGTTATGGCTACACCCTC.

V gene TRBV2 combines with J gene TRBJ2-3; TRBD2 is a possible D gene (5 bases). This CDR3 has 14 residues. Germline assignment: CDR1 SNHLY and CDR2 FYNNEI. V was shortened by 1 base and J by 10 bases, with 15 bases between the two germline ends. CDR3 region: CASSEGLSTGAQYF. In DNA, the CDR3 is TGTGCCAGCAGTGAAGGACTATCGACGGGCGCGCAGTATTTT.

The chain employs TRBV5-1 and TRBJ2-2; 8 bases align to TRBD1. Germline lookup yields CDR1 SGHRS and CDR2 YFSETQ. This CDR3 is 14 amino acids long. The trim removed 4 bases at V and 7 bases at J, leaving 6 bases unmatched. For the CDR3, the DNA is TGCGCCAGCAGCATGGACAGGGAAGACGGGGAGCTGTTTTTT. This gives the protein CASSMDREDGELFF.

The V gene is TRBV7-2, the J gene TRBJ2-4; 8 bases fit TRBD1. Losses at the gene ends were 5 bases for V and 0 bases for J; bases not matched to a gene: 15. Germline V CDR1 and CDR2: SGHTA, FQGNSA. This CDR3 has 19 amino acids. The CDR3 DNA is TGTGCCAGCAGCAAAGGCAGGGGGCGCGATCAAGAAGCCAAAAACATTCAGTACTTC. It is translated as CASSKGRGRDQEAKNIQYF.

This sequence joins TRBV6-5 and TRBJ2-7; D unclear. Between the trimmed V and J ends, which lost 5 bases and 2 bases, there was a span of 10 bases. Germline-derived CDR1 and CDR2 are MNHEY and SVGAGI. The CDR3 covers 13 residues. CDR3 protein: CASSRRAPYEQYF. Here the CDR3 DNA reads TGTGCCAGCAGTCGACGGGCGCCCTACGAGCAGTACTTC.

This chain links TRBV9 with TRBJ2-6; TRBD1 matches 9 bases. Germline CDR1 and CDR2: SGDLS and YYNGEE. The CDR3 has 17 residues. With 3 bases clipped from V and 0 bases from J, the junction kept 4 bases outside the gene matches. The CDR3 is CASSAGTGHSGANVLTF. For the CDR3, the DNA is TGTGCCAGCAGCGCAGGGACAGGGCACTCTGGGGCCAACGTCCTGACTTTC.

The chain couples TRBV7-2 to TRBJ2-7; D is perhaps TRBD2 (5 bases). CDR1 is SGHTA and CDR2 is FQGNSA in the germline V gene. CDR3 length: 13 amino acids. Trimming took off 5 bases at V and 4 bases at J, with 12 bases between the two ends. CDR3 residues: CASSPSPGYEQYF. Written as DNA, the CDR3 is TGTGCCAGCAGCCCTAGCCCGGGGTACGAGCAGTACTTC.

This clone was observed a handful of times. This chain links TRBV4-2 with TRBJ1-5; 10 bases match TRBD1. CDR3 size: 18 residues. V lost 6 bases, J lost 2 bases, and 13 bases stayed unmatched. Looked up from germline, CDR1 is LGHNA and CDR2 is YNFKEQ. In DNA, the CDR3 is TGTGCCAGCAGTCCCACGACAGGGGGCTCTATAGGCAATCAGCCCCAGCATTTT. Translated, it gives CASSPTTGGSIGNQPQHF.

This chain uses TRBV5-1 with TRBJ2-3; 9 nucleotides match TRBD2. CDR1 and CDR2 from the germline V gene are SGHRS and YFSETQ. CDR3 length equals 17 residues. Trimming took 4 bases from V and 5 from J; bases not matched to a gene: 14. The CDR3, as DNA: TGCGCCAGCAGCGATAGCGGGGGCCCAGGTCGAGGAGATACGCAGTATTTT. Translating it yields CASSDSGGPGRGDTQYF.

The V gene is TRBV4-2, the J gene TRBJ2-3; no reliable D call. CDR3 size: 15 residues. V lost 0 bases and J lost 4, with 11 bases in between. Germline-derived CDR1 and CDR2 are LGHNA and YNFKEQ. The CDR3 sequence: CASSQEVNPADTQYF. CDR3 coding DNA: TGTGCCAGCAGCCAAGAGGTTAACCCGGCAGATACGCAGTATTTT.

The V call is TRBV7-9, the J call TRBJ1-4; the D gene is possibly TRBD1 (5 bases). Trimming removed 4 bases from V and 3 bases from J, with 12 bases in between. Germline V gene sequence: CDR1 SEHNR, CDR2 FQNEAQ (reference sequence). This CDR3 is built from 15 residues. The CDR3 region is CASSSLGGANEKLFF. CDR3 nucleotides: TGTGCCAGCAGCTCCCTCGGGGGGGCTAATGAAAAACTGTTTTTT. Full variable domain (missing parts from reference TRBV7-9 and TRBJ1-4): DTGVSQNPRHKITKRGQNVTFRCDPISEHNRLYWYRQTLGQGPEFLTYFQNEAQLEKSRLLSDRFSAERPKGSFSTLEIQRTEQGDSAMYLCASSSLGGANEKLFFGSGTQLSVL.

The CDR3 here is CASSPIPGVNIQYF. DNA for the CDR3: TGTGCCAGCAGCCCAATCCCGGGCGTGAACATTCAGTACTTC. V gene TRBV7-3 combines with J gene TRBJ2-4; D not resolved. V lost 5 bases and J 7 bases, leaving 15 bases between the germline ends. The CDR3 is made up of 14 amino acids. CDR1 and CDR2 from the germline V gene are SGHTA and FQGTGA. Full variable domain (outside the CDR3, taken from reference TRBV7-3 and TRBJ2-4): GAGVSQTPSNKVTEKGKYVELRCDPISGHTALYWYRQSLGQGPEFLIYFQGTGAADDSGLPNDRFFAVRPEGSVSTLKIQRTERGDSAVYLCASSPIPGVNIQYFGAGTRLSVL.

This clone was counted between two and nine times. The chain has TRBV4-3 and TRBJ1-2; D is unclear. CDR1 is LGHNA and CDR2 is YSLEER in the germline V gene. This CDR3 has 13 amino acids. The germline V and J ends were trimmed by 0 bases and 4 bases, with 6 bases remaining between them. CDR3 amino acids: CASSQEGTYGYTF. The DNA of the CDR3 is TGCGCCAGCAGCCAAGAGGGCACCTATGGCTACACCTTC.

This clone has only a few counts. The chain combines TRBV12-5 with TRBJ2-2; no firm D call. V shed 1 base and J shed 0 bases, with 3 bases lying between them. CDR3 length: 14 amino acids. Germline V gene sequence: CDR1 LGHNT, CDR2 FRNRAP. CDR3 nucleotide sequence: TGTGCTAGTGGTTTGGGCGCGAACACCGGGGAGCTGTTTTTT. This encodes CASGLGANTGELFF.

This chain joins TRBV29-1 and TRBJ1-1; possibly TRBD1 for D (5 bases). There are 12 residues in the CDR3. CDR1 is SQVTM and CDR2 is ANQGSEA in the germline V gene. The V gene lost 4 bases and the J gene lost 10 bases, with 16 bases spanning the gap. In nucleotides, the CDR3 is TGCAGCGTTGCAAGGGGCGTTTCATCAGCTTTCTTT. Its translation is CSVARGVSSAFF.

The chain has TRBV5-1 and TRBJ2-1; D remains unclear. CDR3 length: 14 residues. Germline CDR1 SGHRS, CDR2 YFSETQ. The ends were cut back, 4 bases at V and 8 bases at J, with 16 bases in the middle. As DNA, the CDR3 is TGCGCCAGCAGCGCAGAGCACCTCGGTGATGAGCAGTTCTTC. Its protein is CASSAEHLGDEQFF.

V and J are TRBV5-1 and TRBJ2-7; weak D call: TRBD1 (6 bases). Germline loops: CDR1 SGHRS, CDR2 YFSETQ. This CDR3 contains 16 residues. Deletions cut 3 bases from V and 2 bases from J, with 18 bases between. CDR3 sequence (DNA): TGCGCCAGCAGCTATTCGTCGGGACACGAGACCTACGAGCAGTACTTC. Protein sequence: CASSYSSGHETYEQYF.

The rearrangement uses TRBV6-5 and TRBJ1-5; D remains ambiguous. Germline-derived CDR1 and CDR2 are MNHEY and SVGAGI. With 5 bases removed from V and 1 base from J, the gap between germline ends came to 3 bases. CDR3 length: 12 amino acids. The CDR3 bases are TGTGCCAGCAGTGAAAGCAATCAGCCCCAGCATTTT. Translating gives CASSESNQPQHF.

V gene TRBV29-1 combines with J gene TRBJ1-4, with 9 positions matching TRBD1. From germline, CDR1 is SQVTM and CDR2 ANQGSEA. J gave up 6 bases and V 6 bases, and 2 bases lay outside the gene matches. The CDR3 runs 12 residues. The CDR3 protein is CSVGQGYEKLFF. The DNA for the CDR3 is TGCAGCGTGGGACAGGGCTATGAAAAACTGTTTTTT. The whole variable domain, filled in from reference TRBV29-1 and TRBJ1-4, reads SAVISQKPSRDICQRGTSLTIQCQVDSQVTMMFWYRQQPGQSLTLIATANQGSEATYESGFVIDKFPISRPNLTFSTLTVSNMSPEDSSIYLCSVGQGYEKLFFGSGTQLSVL.